The 11 T cell receptor beta chains below come from one sample, sequenced in a study of shared clonotypes between healthy human individuals. The method was immunoSEQ multiplex PCR; TCRdb's version includes in-frame clones alone and lacks a portion of them. Counted here are 850,000 to 1,100,000 clones, roughly 80% occurring once; the ten biggest clones make up roughly 0.82%. Sequenced sample: memory CD4+ T cells from PBMCs. Noted subset: CD45RA-negative fraction. These receptors were taken from a man aged 18-30 years in good health. Some clones in this sample may be carry-over from other donors' samples.

About this clone itself: This sequence may be a read error, since a much larger clone differs from it by one base. The chain uses TRBV9 and TRBJ2-6; 7 bases align to TRBD2. The CDR3 runs 14 residues. V shed 7 bases and J 0 bases; nucleotides not matched to a gene: 1. The germline CDR1 and CDR2 sequences are SGDLS and YYNGEE. CDR3 protein: CASGGGSGANVLTF. CDR3 in DNA: TGTGCCAGCGGCGGGGGCTCTGGGGCCAACGTCCTGACTTTC.

The chain is built from TRBV2 and TRBJ1-5; D unresolved. Per the germline V gene, CDR1 is SNHLY and CDR2 is FYNNEI. The V end was cut by 2 bases, the J end by 6 bases, with 11 bases between. The CDR3 spans 14 residues. CDR3 DNA sequence: TGTGCCAGCAGTGAAACAGTAGGTGGTCAGCCCCAGCATTTT. It is translated as CASSETVGGQPQHF.

The chain uses TRBV5-1 and TRBJ1-2; TRBD1 is a possible D gene (5 bases). CDR3 length: 16 residues. Between the trimmed V and J ends, which lost 7 bases and 1 base, there was a span of 20 bases. The germline gives CDR1 SGHRS, CDR2 YFSETQ. The CDR3 DNA is TGCGCCAGCCAAGCCGCAGCTGGGGGAAGTAACTATGGCTACACCTTC. Its translation: CASQAAAGGSNYGYTF.

This clone was recorded only once. The V call is TRBV7-6, the J call TRBJ2-3; unclear D gene. The germline gives CDR1 SGHVS, CDR2 FNYEAQ. Trimming shortened V by 4 bases and J by 2 bases, and 10 bases separated the two germline ends. The CDR3 extends over 14 amino acids. Here the CDR3 reads CASSSTDLTDTQYF. The CDR3 nucleotides read TGTGCCAGCAGCTCCACGGACCTCACAGATACGCAGTATTTT.

The chain joins TRBV7-2 to TRBJ1-1, with 8 bases lining up with TRBD1. This CDR3 has 13 residues. Per the germline V gene, CDR1 is SGHTA and CDR2 is FQGNSA. The V and J ends lost 4 bases and 11 bases, in that order; junction bases with no gene match: 9. DNA of the CDR3: TGTGCCAGCAGCTACGGGACAGGCCGGCCCGCTTTCTTT. Amino acids: CASSYGTGRPAFF.

CDR3 region: CASSPLGTKNTEAFF. The CDR3 DNA sequence: TGTGCCAGCTCACCACTCGGGACAAAGAACACTGAAGCTTTCTTT. V is TRBV18 and J is TRBJ1-1; TRBD1 might be the D (6 bases). The ends were cut back, 1 base at V and 1 base at J, with 10 bases in the middle. The CDR3 loop spans 15 amino acids. The V gene's germline CDR1 is KGHSH and CDR2 LQKENI.

This clone occurred once. This sequence joins TRBV6-6 and TRBJ2-7; D is unclear. Germline V gene lookup returns CDR1 MNHNY and CDR2 SVGAGI (reference sequence). Trimming cost V 2 bases and J 3 bases, with 11 bases left between them. CDR3 length: 14 residues. The CDR3 spells CASSYVYGNYEQYF. CDR3 sequence (DNA): TGTGCCAGCAGTTACGTGTACGGTAACTACGAGCAGTACTTC.

The gene calls are TRBV27 and TRBJ2-4; 10 bases match TRBD2. The germline V gene has CDR1 MNHEY and CDR2 SMNVEV (reference sequence). V was clipped by 2 bases and J by 4 bases; unmatched bases: 5. The CDR3 sequence is 16 residues long. In nucleotides, the CDR3 is TGTGCCAGCAGTTTAGGGCTAGCGGGAGCAAAAAACATTCAGTACTTC. Translation: CASSLGLAGAKNIQYF.

The V and J genes are TRBV12-5 and TRBJ2-5; D unresolved. Trimming left V 6 bases short and J 7 bases short, with 9 bases between. This CDR3 has 11 residues. From germline, CDR1 is LGHNT and CDR2 FRNRAP. CDR3 nucleotide sequence: TGTGCTAGTGGCCTCCTTGGGACCCAGTACTTC. It yields the protein CASGLLGTQYF. Full variable domain (rest looked up from reference TRBV12-5 and TRBJ2-5): DARVTQTPRHKVTEMGQEVTMRCQPILGHNTVFWYRQTMMQGLELLAYFRNRAPLDDSGMPKDRFSAEMPDATLATLKIQPSEPRDSAVYFCASGLLGTQYFGPGTRLLVL.

The rearrangement links TRBV2 to TRBJ2-7; D is possibly TRBD1 or TRBD2 (5 bases each). CDR1 is SNHLY, CDR2 FYNNEI, per germline. Trimming took 5 bases from V and 2 from J, leaving 13 bases between them. The CDR3 extends over 14 amino acids. As DNA, the CDR3 is TGTGCCAGCAGTACCGGGACGGCCGCCTACGAGCAGTACTTC. This sequence encodes CASSTGTAAYEQYF.

On this clone itself: The likely explanation is a read error, given a far larger clone one base away. The chain combines TRBV28 with TRBJ2-5; possibly TRBD1 for D (7 bases). Germline values: CDR1 MDHEN, CDR2 SYDVKM. The V end lost 6 bases, the J end lost 2 bases, and 10 bases lay between the germline ends. The CDR3 is 13 residues long. In DNA, the CDR3 is TGTGCCAGCAGCGCAGGGGGGCAAGAGACCCAGTACTTC. Amino acids: CASSAGGQETQYF.